The 20 T cell receptor beta chains below were found in one sample sequenced in a study of graft-versus-host responses after intestinal transplantation. For these TCRs, the target antigens are not known. Some clones are missing from TCRdb's copy, which holds only in-frame ones; the method was immunoSEQ multiplex PCR. The table shows about 130,000 clones, with 92% occurring only once. The sequences come from unstimulated CD4+ T cells sorted from spleen or lymph node cells, collected before intestinal transplant. Source of these receptors: a human donor who received an intestinal transplant.

The V gene is TRBV11-2, the J gene TRBJ1-4; D is undetermined. V was cut by 5 bases and J by 5 bases, with 12 bases left in between. Germline V lookup: CDR1 SGHAT, CDR2 FQNNGV. This CDR3 has 14 amino acids. CDR3 loop: CASSQPMGNEKLFF. The CDR3 nucleotides read TGTGCCAGCAGCCAGCCAATGGGCAATGAAAAACTGTTTTTT.

This rearrangement joins TRBV18 to TRBJ2-1, with 10 bases lining up with TRBD2. The CDR3 is 17 amino acids. CDR1 KGHSH and CDR2 LQKENI come from the germline V gene. Losses at the gene ends were 6 bases for V and 10 bases for J; bases not matched to a gene: 18. CDR3 protein: CASSYSKSTSGKQEQFF. The CDR3 region has the DNA TGTGCCAGCTCGTATTCAAAGAGTACTAGCGGGAAGCAAGAGCAGTTCTTC.

The chain combines TRBV7-8 with TRBJ2-4; 11 nucleotides match TRBD1. The CDR3 has 19 amino acids. Germline V gene lookup returns CDR1 SGHVS and CDR2 FQNEAQ. With 1 base clipped from V and 5 bases from J, the junction kept 13 bases outside the gene matches. This CDR3 reads CASSLEGQGVAGEENIQYF. The CDR3 bases are TGTGCCAGCAGCTTAGAGGGACAGGGGGTGGCTGGTGAGGAAAACATTCAGTACTTC. The whole variable domain, remainder taken from reference TRBV7-8 and TRBJ2-4, is GAGVSQSPRYKVAKRGQDVALRCDPISGHVSLFWYQQALGQGPEFLTYFQNEAQLDKSGLPSDRFFAERPEGSVSTLKIQRTQQEDSAVYLCASSLEGQGVAGEENIQYFGAGTRLSVL.

The gene calls are TRBV7-6 and TRBJ2-7; 9 nucleotides match TRBD1. The V segment lost 1 base and the J segment 5 bases; nucleotides outside the gene matches: 9. This CDR3 has 16 residues. CDR1 is SGHVS and CDR2 is FNYEAQ in the germline V gene. CDR3 sequence (DNA): TGTGCCAGCAGCTTAGTACCTGGGACAGGGAGCAACGAGCAGTACTTC. Encoded protein: CASSLVPGTGSNEQYF.

This clone was observed a single time. This chain links TRBV28 with TRBJ1-1; TRBD1 matches at 7 bases. Germline values: CDR1 MDHEN, CDR2 SYDVKM. The CDR3 sequence is 14 residues long. Unmatched junction bases numbered 7, after V lost 6 bases and J lost 3 bases. The CDR3 spells CASSHSRGYTEAFF. As DNA, the CDR3 is TGTGCCAGCAGCCACTCCAGGGGGTACACTGAAGCTTTCTTT.

The chain links TRBV4-2 to TRBJ2-5, with D perhaps assigned TRBD1 or TRBD2 (6 bases each). The CDR3 is 15 amino acids. Trimming removed 1 base from V and 2 bases from J, with 11 bases in between. Germline assignment: CDR1 LGHNA and CDR2 YNFKEQ. The CDR3 nucleotides read TGTGCCAGCAGCCAAGTGGGGGGCCCGCAAGAGACCCAGTACTTC. As protein: CASSQVGGPQETQYF.

The genes are TRBV4-1 and TRBJ1-4, with a weak D call TRBD1 (6 bases). CDR3 length equals 15 residues. CDR1 is MGHRA, CDR2 YSYEKL, per germline. Trimming removed 3 bases from V and 6 bases from J, with 14 bases in between. In nucleotides, the CDR3 is TGCGCCAGCAGCCAGTCGGGGGGCGCCGATGAAAAACTGTTTTTT. Its protein product is CASSQSGGADEKLFF.

This chain joins TRBV5-1 and TRBJ2-7; D uncertain. The V and J ends lost 1 base and 5 bases respectively, with 16 bases between them. Germline V gene sequence: CDR1 SGHRS, CDR2 YFSETQ. The CDR3 runs to 15 residues. As DNA, the CDR3 is TGCGCCAGCAGCTTGTCCCTTCCGACGTCGAACGAGCAGTACTTC. It specifies CASSLSLPTSNEQYF.

About this clone itself: An end of the junction does not agree with germline; a read error may underlie this. The chain combines TRBV6-5 with TRBJ2-3, with D unclear. The V gene's germline CDR1 is MNHEY and CDR2 SVGAGI. The CDR3 loop spans 15 amino acids. CDR3 amino acids: CAISASLGEADTQYF. The CDR3 DNA follows: TGTGCCATCAGTGCCAGCCTCGGAGAGGCAGATACGCAGTATTTT.

V and J are TRBV4-1 and TRBJ2-1, with a tentative D call TRBD1 (5 bases). The germline V and J ends were trimmed by 4 bases and 6 bases, with 16 bases remaining between them. The CDR3 loop spans 15 amino acids. The V gene's germline CDR1 is MGHRA and CDR2 YSYEKL. Here the CDR3 reads CASSLGLQGFNEQFF. CDR3 bases: TGCGCCAGCAGCCTAGGGCTGCAGGGATTCAATGAGCAGTTCTTC.

The chain carries TRBV18 and TRBJ2-5, with D unresolved. Trimming took off 6 bases at V and 1 base at J, with 12 bases between the two ends. Per germline, CDR1 KGHSH and CDR2 LQKENI. This CDR3 comprises 14 residues. The CDR3 sequence is CASSGDTFQETQYF. In nucleotides, the CDR3 is TGTGCCAGCTCTGGAGACACTTTCCAAGAGACCCAGTACTTC.

The V and J genes are TRBV28 and TRBJ2-4; the D is unclear. The CDR3 spans 13 residues. Germline loops: CDR1 MDHEN, CDR2 SYDVKM. Trimming took off 7 bases at V and 3 bases at J, with 10 bases between the two ends. The CDR3, as DNA: TGTGCCAGCACAAAGGGCGGCAAAAACATTCAGTACTTC. This gives the protein CASTKGGKNIQYF.

This rearrangement joins TRBV19 to TRBJ2-7; perhaps TRBD2 as D (6 bases). Trimming pared 3 bases from V and 4 bases from J, leaving 16 bases between. Germline lookup yields CDR1 LNHDA and CDR2 SQIVND (reference sequence). The CDR3 is made up of 15 amino acids. CDR3 residues: CASSIGGESRYEQYF. Written as DNA, the CDR3 is TGTGCCAGTAGTATCGGGGGAGAATCTCGTTACGAGCAGTACTTC.

The chain carries TRBV19 and TRBJ1-3; 7 positions match TRBD1. V was pared by 10 bases and J by 3 bases, with 15 bases of the junction left unmatched. Germline CDR1 reads LNHDA; CDR2 reads SQIVND (reference sequence). The length of the CDR3 is 16 residues. Written as DNA, the CDR3 is TGTGCCACCCACCGCGGGCAGGGGGTCCGTGGAAACACCATATATTTT. It codes for CATHRGQGVRGNTIYF.

DNA for the CDR3: TGTGCCAGCAGTGACAGGGAACCCAGCACAGATACGCAGTATTTT. Protein product: CASSDREPSTDTQYF. The chain couples TRBV2 to TRBJ2-3, with TRBD1 as a possible D gene (5 bases). CDR1 is SNHLY, CDR2 FYNNEI, per germline. Trimming took off 3 bases at V and 0 bases at J, with 10 bases between the two ends. This CDR3 contains 15 residues.

This chain connects TRBV11-2 to TRBJ2-5; unclear D gene. The ends were cut back, 0 bases at V and 7 bases at J, with 9 bases in the middle. This CDR3 region has 13 residues. Germline loops: CDR1 SGHAT, CDR2 FQNNGV. This CDR3 reads CASSLEAKGTQYF. The CDR3 nucleotides read TGTGCCAGCAGCTTAGAGGCCAAGGGGACCCAGTACTTC. The variable domain in full, with the rest retrieved from reference TRBV11-2 and TRBJ2-5, is EAGVAQSPRYKIIEKRQSVAFWCNPISGHATLYWYQQILGQGPKLLIQFQNNGVVDDSQLPKDRFSAERLKGVDSTLKIQPAKLEDSAVYLCASSLEAKGTQYFGPGTRLLVL.

This clone is a singleton in its sample. The chain carries TRBV30 and TRBJ2-2; D remains unclear. Germline-derived CDR1 and CDR2 are GTSNPN and SVGIG (reference sequence). The CDR3 is 14 residues long. V was clipped by 3 bases and J by 4 bases, with 12 bases between them. The CDR3 protein is CAWSSDSRTGELFF. The CDR3 DNA reads as TGTGCCTGGAGCTCAGACTCTCGCACCGGGGAGCTGTTTTTT. The full variable domain, in which reference TRBV30 and TRBJ2-2 provide the parts outside the CDR3, is SQTIHQWPATLVQPVGSPLSLECTVEGTSNPNLYWYRQAAGRGLQLLFYSVGIGQISSEVPQNLSASRPQDRQFILSSKKLLLSDSGFYLCAWSSDSRTGELFFGEGSRLTVL.

This CDR3 reads CASSQSLAYEQYF. The DNA of the CDR3 is TGCGCCAGCAGCCAATCGTTAGCTTACGAGCAGTACTTC. The rearrangement uses TRBV4-3 and TRBJ2-7; D uncertain. CDR3 length: 13 amino acids. CDR1 is LGHNA and CDR2 is YSLEER in the germline V gene. Trimming took 2 bases from V and 4 from J, leaving 9 bases between them.

This clone was seen only once. J is TRBJ2-1 and V is TRBV18, with TRBD2 matching over 7 bases. Per the germline V gene, CDR1 is KGHSH and CDR2 is LQKENI. With 0 bases clipped from V and 1 base from J, the junction kept 6 bases outside the gene matches. The CDR3 is made up of 17 amino acids. CDR3 sequence: CASSPPVSGSSYNEQFF. The CDR3 DNA sequence: TGTGCCAGCTCACCACCGGTTAGCGGGTCTTCCTACAATGAGCAGTTCTTC.

About this clone itself: This sample also contains other DNA sequences that code for the same CDR3. V is TRBV28 and J is TRBJ2-5, with TRBD1 matching over 7 bases. V lost 7 bases, J lost 1 base, and 21 bases stayed unmatched. Germline lookup yields CDR1 MDHEN and CDR2 SYDVKM. This CDR3 contains 19 residues. The CDR3 here is CASTTQNYRGVGLQETQYF. The CDR3 DNA reads TGTGCCAGCACGACGCAAAACTACAGGGGCGTAGGGCTCCAAGAGACCCAGTACTTC. The full variable domain, its missing parts supplied by reference TRBV28 and TRBJ2-5, is DVKVTQSSRYLVKRTGEKVFLECVQDMDHENMFWYRQDPGLGLRLIYFSYDVKMKEKGDIPEGYSVSREKKERFSLILESASTNQTSMYLCASTTQNYRGVGLQETQYFGPGTRLLVL.